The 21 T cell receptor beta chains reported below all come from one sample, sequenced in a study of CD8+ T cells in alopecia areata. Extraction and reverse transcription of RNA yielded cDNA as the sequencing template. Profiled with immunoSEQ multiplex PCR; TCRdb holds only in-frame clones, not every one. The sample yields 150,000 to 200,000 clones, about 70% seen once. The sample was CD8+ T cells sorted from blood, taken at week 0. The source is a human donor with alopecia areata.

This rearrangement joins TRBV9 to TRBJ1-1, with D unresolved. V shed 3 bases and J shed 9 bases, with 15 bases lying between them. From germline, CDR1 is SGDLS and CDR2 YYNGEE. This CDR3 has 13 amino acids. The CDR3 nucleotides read TGTGCCAGCAGCGCCGGTGGAAAGACTCAAGCTTTCTTT. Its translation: CASSAGGKTQAFF.

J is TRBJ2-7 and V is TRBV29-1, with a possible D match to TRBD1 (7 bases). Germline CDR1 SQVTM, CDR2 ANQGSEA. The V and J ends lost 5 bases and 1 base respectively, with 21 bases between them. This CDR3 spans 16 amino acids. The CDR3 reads CSVYGEYRGGSYEQYF. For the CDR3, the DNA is TGCAGCGTTTACGGCGAATACAGGGGAGGATCCTACGAGCAGTACTTC.

The CDR3 region is CAWGQGLYGYTF. Here the CDR3 DNA reads TGTGCCTGGGGACAGGGTCTTTATGGCTACACCTTC. The chain uses TRBV30 and TRBJ1-2, with 8 nucleotides matching TRBD1. From germline, CDR1 is GTSNPN and CDR2 SVGIG (reference sequence). V dropped 5 bases and J dropped 5; count of bases not matched to a gene: 4. The CDR3 is 12 residues long. Together with reference TRBV30 and TRBJ1-2, the CDR3 gives the full variable domain: SQTIHQWPATLVQPVGSPLSLECTVEGTSNPNLYWYRQAAGRGLQLLFYSVGIGQISSEVPQNLSASRPQDRQFILSSKKLLLSDSGFYLCAWGQGLYGYTFGSGTRLTVV.

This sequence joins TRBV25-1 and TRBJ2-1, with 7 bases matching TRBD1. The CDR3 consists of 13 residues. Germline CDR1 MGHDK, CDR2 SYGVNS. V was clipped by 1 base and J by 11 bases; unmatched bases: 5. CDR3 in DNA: TGTGCCAGCAGTGAATCAGACAGGGATAAGCAGTTCTTC. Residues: CASSESDRDKQFF.

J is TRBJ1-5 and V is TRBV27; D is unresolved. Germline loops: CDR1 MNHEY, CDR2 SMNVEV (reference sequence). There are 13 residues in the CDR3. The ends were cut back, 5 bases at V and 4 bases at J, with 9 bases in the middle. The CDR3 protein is CASSHGGNQPQHF. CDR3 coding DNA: TGTGCCAGCAGTCACGGTGGGAATCAGCCCCAGCATTTT.

CDR3 sequence reads: CASSQGAVGGKHEQYF. For the CDR3, the DNA is TGTGCCAGCAGCCAGGGGGCTGTGGGAGGGAAGCACGAGCAGTACTTC. This sequence joins TRBV14 and TRBJ2-7; D might be TRBD2 (7 bases). V shed 3 bases and J shed 5 bases, with 20 bases lying between them. CDR3 length: 16 residues. The germline V gene encodes CDR1 SGHDN and CDR2 FVKESK.

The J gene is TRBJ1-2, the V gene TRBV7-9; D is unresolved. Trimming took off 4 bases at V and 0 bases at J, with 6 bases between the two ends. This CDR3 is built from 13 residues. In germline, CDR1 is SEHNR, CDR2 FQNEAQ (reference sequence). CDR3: CASSSVTNYGYTF. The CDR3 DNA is TGTGCCAGCAGCTCGGTAACTAACTATGGCTACACCTTC. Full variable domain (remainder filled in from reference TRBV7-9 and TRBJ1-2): DTGVSQNPRHKITKRGQNVTFRCDPISEHNRLYWYRQTLGQGPEFLTYFQNEAQLEKSRLLSDRFSAERPKGSFSTLEIQRTEQGDSAMYLCASSSVTNYGYTFGSGTRLTVV.

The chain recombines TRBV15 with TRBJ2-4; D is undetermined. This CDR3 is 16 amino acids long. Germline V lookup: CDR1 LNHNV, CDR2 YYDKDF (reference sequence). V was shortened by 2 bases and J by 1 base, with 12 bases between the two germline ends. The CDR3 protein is CATSRPLFGAKNIQYF. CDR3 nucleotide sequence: TGTGCCACCAGCAGACCTCTTTTTGGGGCCAAAAACATTCAGTACTTC.

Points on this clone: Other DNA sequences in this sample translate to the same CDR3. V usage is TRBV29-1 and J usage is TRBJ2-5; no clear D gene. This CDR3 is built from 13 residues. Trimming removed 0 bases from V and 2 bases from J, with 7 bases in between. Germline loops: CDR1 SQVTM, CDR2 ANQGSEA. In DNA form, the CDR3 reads TGCAGCGTTGAAGATCGGAGACAAGAGACCCAGTACTTC. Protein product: CSVEDRRQETQYF.

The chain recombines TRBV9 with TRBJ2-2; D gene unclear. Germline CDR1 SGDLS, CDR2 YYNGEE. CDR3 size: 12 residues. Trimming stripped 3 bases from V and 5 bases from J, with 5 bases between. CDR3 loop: CASSGGTGELFF. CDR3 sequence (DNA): TGTGCCAGCAGCGGTGGGACCGGGGAGCTGTTTTTT.

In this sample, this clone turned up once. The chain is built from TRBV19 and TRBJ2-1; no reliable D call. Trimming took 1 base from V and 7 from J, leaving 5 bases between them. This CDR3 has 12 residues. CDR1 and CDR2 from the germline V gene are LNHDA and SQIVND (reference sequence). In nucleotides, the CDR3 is TGTGCCAGTAGTATAGGTTTGAATGAGCAGTTCTTC. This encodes CASSIGLNEQFF.

For the CDR3, the DNA is TGTGCCAGCAGCTTAGGGCGTCAGGGCAGAAATGAGCAGTTCTTC. Encoded protein: CASSLGRQGRNEQFF. The chain combines TRBV7-9 with TRBJ2-1, with a tentative D call TRBD1 (5 bases). The CDR3 consists of 15 residues. V was pared by 1 base and J by 7 bases, with 14 bases between. Looked up from germline, CDR1 is SEHNR and CDR2 is FQNEAQ (reference sequence).

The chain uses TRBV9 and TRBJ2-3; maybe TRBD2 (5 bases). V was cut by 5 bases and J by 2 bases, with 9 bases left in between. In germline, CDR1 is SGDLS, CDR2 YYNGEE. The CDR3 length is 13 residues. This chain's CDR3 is CASRSGVTDTQYF. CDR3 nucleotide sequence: TGTGCCAGCAGATCCGGGGTCACAGATACGCAGTATTTT.

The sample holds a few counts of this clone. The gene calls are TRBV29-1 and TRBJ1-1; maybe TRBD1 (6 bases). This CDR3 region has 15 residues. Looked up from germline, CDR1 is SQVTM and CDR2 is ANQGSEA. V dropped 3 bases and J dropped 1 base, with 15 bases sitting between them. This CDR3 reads CSVEGWGLRNTEAFF. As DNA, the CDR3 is TGCAGCGTTGAGGGTTGGGGGCTGCGGAACACTGAAGCTTTCTTT.

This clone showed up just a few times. The CDR3 DNA sequence: TGTGCCAGCTCACCACAGGAGGGGGCGAATTTTTACATTCAGTACTTC. Amino acid sequence: CASSPQEGANFYIQYF. This sequence joins TRBV18 and TRBJ2-4, with TRBD1 as a possible D gene (7 bases). CDR1 and CDR2 (germline): KGHSH, LQKENI. Trimming removed 1 base at V and 8 bases at J, with 18 bases between. The CDR3 loop spans 16 amino acids.

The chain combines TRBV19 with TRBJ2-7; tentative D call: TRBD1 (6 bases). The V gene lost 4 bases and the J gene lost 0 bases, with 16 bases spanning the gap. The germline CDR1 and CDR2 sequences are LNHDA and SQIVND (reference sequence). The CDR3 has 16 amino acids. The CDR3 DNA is TGTGCCAGTAGTACCCCAGGGGCGGATAACTCCTACGAGCAGTACTTC. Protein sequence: CASSTPGADNSYEQYF. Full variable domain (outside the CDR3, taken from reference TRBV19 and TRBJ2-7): DGGITQSPKYLFRKEGQNVTLSCEQNLNHDAMYWYRQDPGQGLRLIYYSQIVNDFQKGDIAEGYSVSREKKESFPLTVTSAQKNPTAFYLCASSTPGADNSYEQYFGPGTRLTVT.

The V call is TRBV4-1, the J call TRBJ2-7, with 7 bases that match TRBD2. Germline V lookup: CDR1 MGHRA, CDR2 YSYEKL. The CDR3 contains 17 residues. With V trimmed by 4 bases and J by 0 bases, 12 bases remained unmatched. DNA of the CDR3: TGCGCCAGCAGCCGTTCGTCGTGGCGGGGGATCTCCTACGAGCAGTACTTC. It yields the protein CASSRSSWRGISYEQYF.

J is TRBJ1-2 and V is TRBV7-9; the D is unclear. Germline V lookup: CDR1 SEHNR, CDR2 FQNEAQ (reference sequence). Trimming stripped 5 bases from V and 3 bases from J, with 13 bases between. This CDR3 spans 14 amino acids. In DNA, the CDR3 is TGTGCCAGCAGCCTGACGGAGAGGGACTATGGCTACACCTTC. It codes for CASSLTERDYGYTF. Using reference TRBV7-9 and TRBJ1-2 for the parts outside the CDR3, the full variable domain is DTGVSQNPRHKITKRGQNVTFRCDPISEHNRLYWYRQTLGQGPEFLTYFQNEAQLEKSRLLSDRFSAERPKGSFSTLEIQRTEQGDSAMYLCASSLTERDYGYTFGSGTRLTVV.

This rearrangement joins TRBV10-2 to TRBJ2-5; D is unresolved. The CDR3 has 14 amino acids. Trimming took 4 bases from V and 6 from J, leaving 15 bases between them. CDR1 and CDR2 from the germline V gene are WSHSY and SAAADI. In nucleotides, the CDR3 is TGCGCCAGCAGTGCGTCGTCCCCATTGAAGACCCAGTACTTC. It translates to CASSASSPLKTQYF.

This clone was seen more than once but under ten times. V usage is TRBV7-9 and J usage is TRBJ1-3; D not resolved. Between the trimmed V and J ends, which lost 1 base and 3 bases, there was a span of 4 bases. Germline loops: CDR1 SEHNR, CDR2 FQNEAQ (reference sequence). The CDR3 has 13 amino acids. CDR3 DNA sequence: TGTGCCAGCAGCTTAGGGCATGGAAACACCATATATTTT. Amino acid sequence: CASSLGHGNTIYF.

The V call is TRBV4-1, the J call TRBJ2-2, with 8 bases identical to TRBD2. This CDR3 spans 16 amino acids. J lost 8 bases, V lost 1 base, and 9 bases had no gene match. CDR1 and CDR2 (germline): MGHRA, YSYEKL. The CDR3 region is CASSQAVTSGSGELFF. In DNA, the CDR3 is TGCGCCAGCAGCCAAGCGGTCACTAGCGGATCGGGGGAGCTGTTTTTT.